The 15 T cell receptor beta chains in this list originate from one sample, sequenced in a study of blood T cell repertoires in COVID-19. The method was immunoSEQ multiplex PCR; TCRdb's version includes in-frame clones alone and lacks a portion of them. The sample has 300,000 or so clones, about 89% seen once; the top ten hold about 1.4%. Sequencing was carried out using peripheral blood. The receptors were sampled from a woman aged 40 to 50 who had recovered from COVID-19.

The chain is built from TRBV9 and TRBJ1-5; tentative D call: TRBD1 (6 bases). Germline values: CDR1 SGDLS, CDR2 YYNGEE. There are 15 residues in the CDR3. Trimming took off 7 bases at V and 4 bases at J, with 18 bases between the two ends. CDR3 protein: CASAGEGGMNQPQHF. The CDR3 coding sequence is TGTGCCAGCGCAGGGGAGGGGGGAATGAATCAGCCCCAGCATTTT.

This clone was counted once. This chain's CDR3 is CARPTGNPYGYTF. The CDR3 region has the DNA TGTGCCAGACCGACAGGGAACCCCTATGGCTACACCTTC. The J gene is TRBJ1-2, the V gene TRBV2, with 7 bases matching TRBD1. CDR1 is SNHLY, CDR2 FYNNEI, per germline. J lost 4 bases, V lost 9 bases, and 8 bases had no gene match. The CDR3 sequence is 13 residues long.

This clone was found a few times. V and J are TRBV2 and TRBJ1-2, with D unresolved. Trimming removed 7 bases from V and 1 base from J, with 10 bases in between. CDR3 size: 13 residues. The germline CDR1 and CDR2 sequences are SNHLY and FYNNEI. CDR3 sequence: CASTRDRNYGYTF. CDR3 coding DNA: TGTGCCAGCACCCGAGATCGTAACTATGGCTACACCTTC.

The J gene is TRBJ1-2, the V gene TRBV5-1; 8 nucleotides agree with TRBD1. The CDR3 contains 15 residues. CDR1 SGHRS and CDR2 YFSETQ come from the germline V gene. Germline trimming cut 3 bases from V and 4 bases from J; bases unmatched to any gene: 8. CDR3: CASSSWTGKGYGYTF. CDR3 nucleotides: TGCGCCAGCAGCTCCTGGACAGGGAAAGGCTATGGCTACACCTTC.

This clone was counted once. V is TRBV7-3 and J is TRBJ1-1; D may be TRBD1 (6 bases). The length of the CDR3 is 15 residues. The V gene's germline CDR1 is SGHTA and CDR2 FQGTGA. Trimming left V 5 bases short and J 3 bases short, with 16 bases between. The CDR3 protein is CASSPTTGIHTEAFF. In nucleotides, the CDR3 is TGTGCCAGCAGCCCCACTACAGGGATTCACACTGAAGCTTTCTTT.

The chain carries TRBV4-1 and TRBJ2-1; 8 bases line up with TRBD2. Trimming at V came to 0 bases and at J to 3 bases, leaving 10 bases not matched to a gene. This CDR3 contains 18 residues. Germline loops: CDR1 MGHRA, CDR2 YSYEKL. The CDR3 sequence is CASSQDGRGGGLYNEQFF. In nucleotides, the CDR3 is TGCGCCAGCAGCCAAGACGGACGTGGCGGGGGGCTCTACAATGAGCAGTTCTTC.

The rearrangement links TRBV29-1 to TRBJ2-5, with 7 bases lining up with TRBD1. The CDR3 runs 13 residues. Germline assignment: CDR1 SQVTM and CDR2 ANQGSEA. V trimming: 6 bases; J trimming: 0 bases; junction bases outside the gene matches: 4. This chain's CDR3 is CSVPGQDQETQYF. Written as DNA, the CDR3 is TGCAGCGTCCCCGGACAGGACCAAGAGACCCAGTACTTC.

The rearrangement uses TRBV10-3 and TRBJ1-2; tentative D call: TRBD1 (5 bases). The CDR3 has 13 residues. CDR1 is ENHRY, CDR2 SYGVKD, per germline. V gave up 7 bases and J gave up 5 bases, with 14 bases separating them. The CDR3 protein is CAITRAGGYGYTF. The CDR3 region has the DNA TGTGCCATCACCCGAGCCGGGGGGTATGGCTACACCTTC.

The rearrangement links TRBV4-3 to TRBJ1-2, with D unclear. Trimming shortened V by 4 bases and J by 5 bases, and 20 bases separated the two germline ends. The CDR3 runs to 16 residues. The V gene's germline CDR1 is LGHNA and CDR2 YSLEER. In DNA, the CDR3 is TGCGCCAGCAGCCCGGCGGCATCTTCCTCTGGTTATGGCTACACCTTC. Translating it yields CASSPAASSSGYGYTF.

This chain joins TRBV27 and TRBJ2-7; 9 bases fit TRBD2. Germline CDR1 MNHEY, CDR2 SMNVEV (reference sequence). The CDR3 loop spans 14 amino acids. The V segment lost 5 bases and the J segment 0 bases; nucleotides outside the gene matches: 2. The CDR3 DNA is TGTGCCAGCAGTGGCGGGGGGGACTCCTACGAGCAGTACTTC. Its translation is CASSGGGDSYEQYF.

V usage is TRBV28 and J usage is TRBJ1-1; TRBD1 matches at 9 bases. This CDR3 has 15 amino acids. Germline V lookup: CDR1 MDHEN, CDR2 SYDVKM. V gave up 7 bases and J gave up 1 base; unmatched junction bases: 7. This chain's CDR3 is CASNLPTGGNTEAFF. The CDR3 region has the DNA TGTGCCAGCAACCTCCCGACAGGGGGGAACACTGAAGCTTTCTTT.

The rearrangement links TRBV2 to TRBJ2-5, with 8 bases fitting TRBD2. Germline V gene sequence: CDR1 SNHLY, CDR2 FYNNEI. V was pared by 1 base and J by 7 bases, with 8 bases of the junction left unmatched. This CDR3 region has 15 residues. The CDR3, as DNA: TGTGCCAGCAGTGAAGGGGCACTAGCGGTCCGGACCCAGTACTTC. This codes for CASSEGALAVRTQYF. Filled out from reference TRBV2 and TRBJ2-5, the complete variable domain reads EPEVTQTPSHQVTQMGQEVILRCVPISNHLYFYWYRQILGQKVEFLVSFYNNEISEKSEIFDDQFSVERPDGSNFTLKIRSTKLEDSAMYFCASSEGALAVRTQYFGPGTRLLVL.

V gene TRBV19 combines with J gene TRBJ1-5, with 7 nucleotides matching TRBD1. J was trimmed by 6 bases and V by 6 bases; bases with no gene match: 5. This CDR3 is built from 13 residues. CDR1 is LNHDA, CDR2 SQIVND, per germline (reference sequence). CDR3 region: CASRLTGSQPQHF. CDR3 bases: TGTGCCAGTAGACTGACAGGGAGTCAGCCCCAGCATTTT.

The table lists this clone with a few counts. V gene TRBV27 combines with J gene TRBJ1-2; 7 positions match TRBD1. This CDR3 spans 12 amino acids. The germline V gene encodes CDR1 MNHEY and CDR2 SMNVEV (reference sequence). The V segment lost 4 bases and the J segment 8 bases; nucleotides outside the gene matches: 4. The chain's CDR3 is CASSWRQGGYTF. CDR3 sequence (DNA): TGTGCCAGCAGTTGGAGACAGGGAGGCTACACCTTC.

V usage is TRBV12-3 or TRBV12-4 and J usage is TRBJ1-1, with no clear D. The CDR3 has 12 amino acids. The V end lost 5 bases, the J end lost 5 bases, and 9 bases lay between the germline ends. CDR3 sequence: CASSPVITEAFF. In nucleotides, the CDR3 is TGTGCCAGCAGTCCGGTCATAACTGAAGCTTTCTTT.